Listed below are T cell receptor beta chains from one sample, sequenced in a study of shared clonotypes between healthy human individuals. TCRdb keeps only in-frame clones here, not all; method: immunoSEQ multiplex PCR. There are roughly 2,000,000 clones in the sample; approximately 95% occur only once, and approximately 1.2% lies in the top ten. The sample was naive CD8+ T cells sorted from blood. All receptors come from a young man in good health. CDR3s include the opening cysteine and the closing phenylalanine or tryptophan. Fields, in order: clone size, J gene, D gene, V gene, CDR3 protein, CDR3 DNA. D genes are given only for firm matches. Not every row has a clone size; where given, it reads once, few, many or a size class.

NA TRBJ2-7 NA TRBV5-6 CASSGEIRGVGQYF TGTGCCAGCAGCGGAGAAATACGAGGCGTTGGGCAGTACTTC
NA TRBJ2-1 NA TRBV30 CAWSEWLREQFF TGTGCCTGGAGTGAGTGGCTAAGGGAGCAGTTCTTC
NA TRBJ2-7 NA TRBV10-3 CAISEAGQSYEQYF TGTGCCATCAGTGAAGCGGGACAGTCCTACGAGCAGTACTTC
NA TRBJ1-4 TRBD1 TRBV15 CATRTGTGGGEKLFF TGTGCCACCAGGACCGGGACAGGGGGCGGAGAAAAACTGTTTTTT
NA TRBJ2-7 TRBD2 TRBV29-1 CSVEQKSAGGRLAHEQYF TGCAGCGTTGAGCAGAAGTCAGCGGGGGGCCGCCTAGCCCACGAGCAGTACTTC
NA TRBJ2-3 TRBD1 TRBV29-1 CSVVTGRTDTQYF TGCAGCGTTGTGACAGGGCGTACAGATACGCAGTATTTT
NA TRBJ1-2 NA TRBV7-2 CASSFLGGAQGYTF TGTGCCAGCAGCTTCCTGGGGGGGGCGCAGGGCTACACCTTC
NA TRBJ1-1 NA TRBV11-2 CASSFTAGEAFF TGTGCCAGCAGCTTTACGGCAGGCGAAGCTTTCTTT
NA TRBJ1-2 NA TRBV4-3 CASSQDEGNGYTF TGCGCCAGCAGCCAAGACGAGGGGAATGGCTACACCTTC
once TRBJ2-1 TRBD1 TRBV10-3 CAISGGQGVVNEQFF TGTGCCATCAGTGGTGGACAGGGGGTTGTAAATGAGCAGTTCTTC
NA TRBJ2-7 TRBD1 TRBV11-2 CASSSPLTGGTGGPYEQYF TGTGCCAGCAGCTCCCCCCTAACTGGAGGGACAGGGGGCCCCTACGAGCAGTACTTC